These 10 T cell receptor beta chains came from one sample sequenced in a study of blood T cell repertoires in COVID-19. Libraries were prepared by immunoSEQ multiplex PCR; TCRdb keeps only in-frame clonotypes and omits some of them. The data contain some 100,000 clones, less than 90% of them singletons. The sample taken for sequencing was peripheral blood. The receptors were gathered from a man aged 65 to 85 who had recovered from COVID-19.

This clone was observed once. The V gene is TRBV3-1 (or the pseudogene TRBV3-2), the J gene TRBJ2-1; maybe TRBD2 (7 bases). V gave up 4 bases and J gave up 3 bases, with 13 bases separating them. In germline, CDR1 is LGHDT, CDR2 YNNKEL (reference sequence). This CDR3 region has 15 residues. The CDR3 nucleotides are TGTGCCAGCAGCCCACGGGGGGACATCTACAATGAGCAGTTCTTC. As protein: CASSPRGDIYNEQFF.

The V and J genes are TRBV6-2 or TRBV6-3 and TRBJ1-5; possibly TRBD1 for D (5 bases). The CDR3 consists of 14 residues. The V gene lost 2 bases and the J gene lost 6 bases, with 11 bases spanning the gap. The V gene's germline CDR1 is MNHEY and CDR2 SVGEGT. As DNA, the CDR3 is TGTGCCAGCAGTTACCCCCAGGGTAGTCAGCCCCAGCATTTT. Its protein product is CASSYPQGSQPQHF.

The chain recombines TRBV14 with TRBJ2-1; a possible D gene is TRBD2 (6 bases). Trimming stripped 0 bases from V and 2 bases from J, with 14 bases between. Germline-derived CDR1 and CDR2 are SGHDN and FVKESK. The CDR3 is made up of 17 amino acids. As DNA, the CDR3 is TGTGCCAGCAGCCAAGAGACGGGAGTATGGGCCTACAATGAGCAGTTCTTC. Amino acids: CASSQETGVWAYNEQFF.

J is TRBJ1-5 and V is TRBV19; D may be TRBD1 (5 bases). CDR3 length: 15 residues. Germline CDR1 reads LNHDA; CDR2 reads SQIVND (reference sequence). Deletions cut 5 bases from V and 2 bases from J, with 13 bases between. CDR3 residues: CASSQGLYGNQPQHF. The CDR3 coding sequence is TGTGCCAGTAGTCAGGGATTGTATGGCAATCAGCCCCAGCATTTT.

This clone came up a few times. The V gene is TRBV10-3, the J gene TRBJ2-1, with TRBD2 identical over 7 bases. CDR1 and CDR2 from the germline V gene are ENHRY and SYGVKD. The V segment lost 4 bases and the J segment 1 base; nucleotides outside the gene matches: 10. CDR3 length: 17 residues. The CDR3 here is CAISAPQAGQSYNEQFF. In DNA form, the CDR3 reads TGTGCCATCAGTGCCCCTCAAGCGGGGCAGTCCTACAATGAGCAGTTCTTC.

This clone was picked up one time. V and J are TRBV10-3 and TRBJ2-6; 9 nucleotides align to TRBD2. V shed 8 bases, J shed 0 bases, and the junction held 8 bases outside the gene matches. The CDR3 is 17 residues long. CDR1 and CDR2 from the germline V gene are ENHRY and SYGVKD. Written as DNA, the CDR3 is TGTGCCATCGGTTCTAGCGGGGCGGCCTCTGGGGCCAACGTCCTGACTTTC. Translating gives CAIGSSGAASGANVLTF.

The CDR3 sequence is CASSSPAGTPPYEQYF. As DNA, the CDR3 is TGTGCCAGCAGCTCACCCGCCGGGACACCTCCCTACGAGCAGTACTTC. The chain is built from TRBV21-1 and TRBJ2-7; the table gives TRBD1 as D, unverified against the DNA. TRBV21-1 has pseudogene status. The CDR3 runs 16 residues.

V is TRBV29-1 and J is TRBJ2-1; 10 bases line up with TRBD2. The CDR3 consists of 14 residues. With 4 bases clipped from V and 4 bases from J, the junction kept 4 bases outside the gene matches. The germline V gene has CDR1 SQVTM and CDR2 ANQGSEA. The CDR3 nucleotides read TGCAGCGTTGTTTGGACTAGCGGTTACAATGAGCAGTTCTTC. Encoded protein: CSVVWTSGYNEQFF.

The rearrangement links TRBV5-1 to TRBJ1-1, with D possibly TRBD1 on 6 matching bases. Trimming left V 4 bases short and J 5 bases short, with 15 bases between. CDR3 length equals 14 residues. Germline loops: CDR1 SGHRS, CDR2 YFSETQ. CDR3 nucleotides: TGCGCCAGCAGCCGGGGTGGGGGCTCGACTGAAGCTTTCTTT. Its protein product is CASSRGGGSTEAFF.

V and J are TRBV23-1 and TRBJ1-4, with D perhaps matching TRBD1 (6 bases). TRBV23-1 is identified as an open reading frame with a role that is uncertain. The ends were cut back, 8 bases at V and 5 bases at J, with 21 bases in the middle. CDR3 size: 16 residues. CDR3 sequence (DNA): TGCGCCAGCCCATTCCTCGAGCAGGGGAAAAATGAAAAACTGTTTTTT. This gives the protein CASPFLEQGKNEKLFF.